Below are 8 T cell receptor beta chains sequenced from a single sample in a study of Ad26.COV2.S vaccination and SARS-CoV-2 variants. The method was immunoSEQ multiplex PCR; TCRdb's version includes in-frame clones alone and lacks a portion of them. The sample lists about 390,000 clones; around 85% were seen once. Treatment defined: roughly 20 received Ad26.COV2.S at low or high dose, single or two shots; 5 received placebo; per-sample allocation not given. Samples were taken on day 63 after the first vaccine or placebo injection. Sequencing was performed on peripheral blood, taken in a trial of Ad26.COV2.S vaccine versus placebo. Receptor source: a person aged 18-65 years who received the Ad26.COV2.S COVID-19 vaccine or a placebo.

The V gene is TRBV29-1, the J gene TRBJ1-2; D may be TRBD1 (6 bases). Germline assignment: CDR1 SQVTM and CDR2 ANQGSEA. Trimming removed 6 bases at V and 8 bases at J, with 19 bases between. The CDR3 extends over 13 amino acids. The CDR3 here is CSVDLGGAGGYTF. The CDR3 nucleotides read TGCAGCGTGGACCTAGGGGGGGCTGGAGGCTACACCTTC.

This chain uses TRBV6-1 with TRBJ2-3, with D unresolved. The CDR3 has 12 amino acids. V lost 2 bases, J lost 4 bases, and 4 bases lay in between. Germline CDR1 and CDR2: MNHNS and SASEGT. The CDR3 coding sequence is TGTGCCAGCAGTGAATCGTCAGATACGCAGTATTTT. This encodes CASSESSDTQYF.

This chain links TRBV11-2 with TRBJ1-2, with D unresolved. V lost 0 bases and J 4 bases, leaving 21 bases between the germline ends. Germline CDR1 is SGHAT and CDR2 is FQNNGV. The CDR3 sequence is 18 residues long. CDR3 sequence: CASSLDDRSGVLSYGYTF. The CDR3 DNA is TGTGCCAGCAGCTTAGATGATCGTTCCGGGGTTTTAAGCTATGGCTACACCTTC.

This sequence joins TRBV19 and TRBJ1-6; D gene ambiguous. Trimming took off 6 bases at V and 7 bases at J, with 13 bases between the two ends. Germline V lookup: CDR1 LNHDA, CDR2 SQIVND (reference sequence). The CDR3 is 14 amino acids. CDR3 in amino acids: CASSHPNQNSPLHF. In nucleotides, the CDR3 is TGTGCCAGTAGCCACCCCAACCAAAATTCACCCCTCCACTTT.

The chain combines TRBV6-5 with TRBJ2-5; no clear D gene. Germline V gene data show CDR1 as MNHEY and CDR2 as SVGAGI. With 6 bases removed from V and 3 bases from J, the gap between germline ends came to 8 bases. The length of the CDR3 is 12 residues. Here the CDR3 reads CASRDWEETQYF. The CDR3 DNA reads TGTGCCAGCAGGGATTGGGAAGAGACCCAGTACTTC.

The chain is built from TRBV6-5 and TRBJ2-7; 11 positions agree with TRBD1. CDR3 size: 14 residues. CDR1 is MNHEY, CDR2 SVGAGI, per germline. V dropped 6 bases and J dropped 4; count of bases not matched to a gene: 5. The CDR3 DNA follows: TGTGCCAGCAGCTCGGACAGGGGGCAGTACGAGCAGTACTTC. Its translation is CASSSDRGQYEQYF.

This clone appeared a few times. The V call is TRBV11-3, the J call TRBJ2-7, with D possibly being TRBD1 (5 bases). The CDR3 covers 13 residues. The germline V gene encodes CDR1 SGHNT and CDR2 YENEEA. V was clipped by 4 bases and J by 6 bases, with 13 bases between them. CDR3 residues: CASSSREGSEQYF. The CDR3 nucleotides are TGTGCCAGCAGCTCCAGGGAAGGGTCCGAGCAGTACTTC.

Only one count was recorded for this clone. The J gene is TRBJ1-2, the V gene TRBV7-8; tentatively, D is TRBD1 (6 bases). CDR1 and CDR2 from the germline V gene are SGHVS and FQNEAQ. The CDR3 consists of 13 residues. V was cut by 3 bases and J by 8 bases, with 13 bases left in between. The CDR3 coding sequence is TGTGCCAGCAGCTTTAGGGATGGGGGCGGCTACACCTTC. Translated, it gives CASSFRDGGGYTF. The full variable domain, completed using reference TRBV7-8 and TRBJ1-2, is GAGVSQSPRYKVAKRGQDVALRCDPISGHVSLFWYQQALGQGPEFLTYFQNEAQLDKSGLPSDRFFAERPEGSVSTLKIQRTQQEDSAVYLCASSFRDGGGYTFGSGTRLTVV.